These T cell receptor beta chains were read from a single sample in a study of blood T cell repertoires in COVID-19. Sequenced by immunoSEQ multiplex PCR; TCRdb stores in-frame clones only, minus some. Among more than 250,000 clones listed, 86% were seen once. The sequencing input was peripheral blood. The receptors come from a man aged 18 to 30 with active or convalescent COVID-19. CDR3s include the opening cysteine and the closing phenylalanine or tryptophan. The order of the fields is D gene, J gene, clone size, V gene, CDR3 DNA, CDR3 protein. A D gene is named only where the DNA matches it firmly. Rows may omit the clone size; those that give it use once, few, many or a size class.

- TRBJ2-6 - TRBV2 TGTGCCAGCAAGGGGGGGTCTGGGGCCAACGTCCTGACTTTC CASKGGSGANVLTF
- TRBJ2-5 - TRBV6-6 TGTGCCAGCAGTTACATGGGACTCAGCCAAGAGACCCAGTACTTC CASSYMGLSQETQYF
TRBD2 TRBJ2-1 - TRBV19 TGTGCCAGTAGGATAGCGGGAAGCTCCTACAATGAGCAGTTCTTC CASRIAGSSYNEQFF
- TRBJ2-2 - TRBV3-1/TRBV3-2 TGTGCCAGCAGCCAAGGCTATCGGGAATCCGGGGAGCTGTTTTTT CASSQGYRESGELFF
TRBD1 TRBJ2-7 once TRBV27 TGTGCCAGCGCCCGGGACAGGGTTTCTACCGAGCAGTACTTC CASARDRVSTEQYF
- TRBJ2-3 - TRBV2 TGTGCCAGCAGTGAAGGGGCTACCTCTGAGGATACGCAGTATTTT CASSEGATSEDTQYF
- TRBJ2-3 - TRBV7-9 TGTGCCAGCAGCTTAGGGACTAGCACAGATACGCAGTATTTT CASSLGTSTDTQYF
- TRBJ1-4 - TRBV29-1 TGCAGCGGCGGATTCAGGGGAACTAATGAAAAACTGTTTTTT CSGGFRGTNEKLFF
TRBD1 TRBJ1-2 - TRBV28 TGTGCCAGCAGCCATCCCCTTCAGGGGGGAGGTTATGGCTACACCTTC CASSHPLQGGGYGYTF
- TRBJ2-3 - TRBV2 TGTGCCAGCAACCAGGGATCTGGGGGCACAGATACGCAGTATTTT CASNQGSGGTDTQYF
TRBD1 TRBJ2-1 - TRBV9 TGTGCCAGCACCGGGACAGGGACCAATGAGCAGTTCTTC CASTGTGTNEQFF
TRBD1 TRBJ2-7 - TRBV6-6 TGTGCCAGCAGTCGCCGGGGTACAGGGGGTAGTTCCTACGAGCAGTACTTC CASSRRGTGGSSYEQYF
- TRBJ1-1 few TRBV5-4 TGTGCCAGCAGCTTGGCTCGTTCTAGGGGTTTGAACACTGAAGCTTTCTTT CASSLARSRGLNTEAFF
TRBD2 TRBJ2-6 - TRBV6-2/TRBV6-3 TGTGCCAGCAGCAGACTAGCGGGAAACTCTGGGGCCAACGTCCTGACTTTC CASSRLAGNSGANVLTF
- TRBJ2-2 - TRBV11-3 TGTGCCAGCAGCTTAGGAGGAGCCCGGGACACCGGGGAGCTGTTTTTT CASSLGGARDTGELFF
- TRBJ1-1 - TRBV5-1 TGCGCCAGCAGCTTCAGGGGAGAGGGCACTGAAGCTTTCTTT CASSFRGEGTEAFF
- TRBJ1-3 - TRBV4-2 TGTGCCAGCAGCCAAGGGTTAGCCAGGGCCTCTGGAAACACCATATATTTT CASSQGLARASGNTIYF
- TRBJ1-2 - TRBV28 TGTGCCAGCGGTCCCCCAGGGGCGCGGAAAGGCTACACCTTC CASGPPGARKGYTF
TRBD2 TRBJ2-5 - TRBV18 TGTGCCAGCTCACTCCGCCGGAGCGGGGGGGCGGAGACCCAGTACTTC CASSLRRSGGAETQYF
- TRBJ1-2 once TRBV6-5 TGTGCCAGCACCTGGACAGACTATGGCTACACCTTC CASTWTDYGYTF
TRBD1 TRBJ1-1 - TRBV19 TGTGCCAGTAGTACACAGGGGGTAGGGACTGAAGCTTTCTTT CASSTQGVGTEAFF
TRBD2 TRBJ2-7 - TRBV4-1 TGCGCCAGCAGCCCACTAGCGGGTCTTGACGAGCAGTACTTC CASSPLAGLDEQYF
- TRBJ1-2 - TRBV7-3 TGTGCCAGCAGCTTGGACGGGCGCGGGGGCGGCAGCCACACCTTC CASSLDGRGGGSHTF
- TRBJ2-5 once TRBV7-2 TGTGCCAGCAGCTTAGTAGCGGCCCAAGAGACCCAGTACTTC CASSLVAAQETQYF
- TRBJ1-2 - TRBV3-1/TRBV3-2 TGTGCCAGCAGCCGACTATCAGGCGACTATGGCTACACCTTC CASSRLSGDYGYTF
- TRBJ1-5 - TRBV5-1 TGCGCCAGCTCCCCCCAGGACAGCACATCCAACCAGCCCCAGCATTTT CASSPQDSTSNQPQHF
- TRBJ1-5 - TRBV5-6 TGTGCCAGCAGCTTAAGCGGGTCAAGCAATCAGCCCCAGCATTTT CASSLSGSSNQPQHF
TRBD1 TRBJ1-1 - TRBV15 TGTGCCACCAGCAGAGGATCGGGACAGTCGGCTTTCTTT CATSRGSGQSAFF
TRBD1 TRBJ1-1 - TRBV5-6 TGTGCCAGCAACCAGGGGGCAATGCCCGAAGCTTTCTTT CASNQGAMPEAFF
- TRBJ2-1 - TRBV6-5 TGTGCCAGCAGTTACTCGAGAGCTTATGAGCAGTTCTTC CASSYSRAYEQFF
- TRBJ2-7 - TRBV28 TGTGCCAGCAGCTCCAGGGAGCAGTACTTC CASSSREQYF
TRBD2 TRBJ2-3 - TRBV6-5 TGTGCCAGCAGTAGAGGACTAGGCGGAGATACGCAGTATTTT CASSRGLGGDTQYF
TRBD2 TRBJ2-7 - TRBV11-2 TGTGCCAGCAGCTTAAGCGGCGGCTGGGGGGGCGAGCAGTACTTC CASSLSGGWGGEQYF
- TRBJ1-5 once TRBV19 TGTGCCAGTAGCTGGTACCAACGGGGATCTCAGCCCCAGCATTTT CASSWYQRGSQPQHF
TRBD2 TRBJ2-7 - TRBV2 TGTGCCAGCAGGGCCGGGACTAGCGGGGGCTACGAGCAGTACTTC CASRAGTSGGYEQYF
- TRBJ2-1 few TRBV7-9 TGTGCCAGCAGCTTATTGAGGGCAGCACCCAATGAGCAGTTCTTC CASSLLRAAPNEQFF
- TRBJ1-1 once TRBV7-9 TGTGCCAGCAGCTTACCCCCTGAGAGGGCTTTCTTT CASSLPPERAFF
TRBD1 TRBJ2-5 once TRBV6-5 TGTGCCAGCAGTTACTCGGGACAGGGATACCAAGAGACCCAGTACTTC CASSYSGQGYQETQYF
- TRBJ2-1 - TRBV30 TGTGCCTCTAGACAGTCAGGGGCATGGGATGAGCAGTTCTTC CASRQSGAWDEQFF
- TRBJ2-1 - TRBV4-1 TGCGCCAGCAGCCAAACACCCAGGGGAGCGTCCTACAATGAGCAGTTCTTC CASSQTPRGASYNEQFF
TRBD1 TRBJ2-5 once TRBV27 TGTGCCAGCAGTTCGTCCGGGACAGGGGGAGTGACCCAGTACTTC CASSSSGTGGVTQYF
- TRBJ1-2 once TRBV2 TGTGCCAGCAGCCGGCGGGGCGGGGTAGACTATGGCTACACCTTC CASSRRGGVDYGYTF
- TRBJ1-5 few TRBV7-9 TGTGCCAGCAGCCCAGGGTATCAGCCCCAGCATTTT CASSPGYQPQHF
TRBD1 TRBJ1-4 - TRBV9 TGTGCCAGCAGCCCAAGACAGGGGGCTAATGAAAAACTGTTTTTT CASSPRQGANEKLFF
- TRBJ1-5 - TRBV5-1 TGCGCCAGCAGTCCTGGAGGACCCGAGCGTAATCAGCCCCAGCATTTT CASSPGGPERNQPQHF
- TRBJ1-2 - TRBV28 TGTGCCAGCACACTGCCGCCAGGGGTCTATGGCTACACCTTC CASTLPPGVYGYTF
TRBD2 TRBJ2-1 - TRBV20-1 TGCAGTGCTAGTGGTCCTAGCGGGAGGATTTATGAGCAGTTCTTC CSASGPSGRIYEQFF
TRBD1 TRBJ1-1 - TRBV7-9 TGTGCCGTACAGGGGGCGCCCCTGAACACTGAAGCTTTCTTT CAVQGAPLNTEAFF
- TRBJ2-5 - TRBV28 TGTGCCAGCACGTATCAAGAGACCCAGTACTTC CASTYQETQYF
TRBD1 TRBJ1-2 - TRBV7-3 TGTGCCAGCAGCTCGGGACAGTATGGCTACACCTTC CASSSGQYGYTF
TRBD1 TRBJ1-1 - TRBV4-2 TGTGCCAGCAGCCAAGTCATCACAGGGGGGAGCACTGAAGCTTTCTTT CASSQVITGGSTEAFF
- TRBJ1-1 - TRBV5-4 TGTGCCAGCAACTACGCGGGGTCGCACACTGAAGCTTTCTTT CASNYAGSHTEAFF
TRBD1 TRBJ1-6 - TRBV18 TGTGCCAGCTCACTAACCGGGACAGACTTCTATTCACCCCTCCACTTT CASSLTGTDFYSPLHF
- TRBJ1-3 - TRBV28 TGTGCCAGCAGTCTGGACCAGGCTCTGGGACATGGAAACACCATATATTTT CASSLDQALGHGNTIYF
TRBD1 TRBJ1-5 - TRBV6-2/TRBV6-3 TGTGCCAGCAGTTACTCGACAGGGTCGAGCAATCAGCCCCAGCATTTT CASSYSTGSSNQPQHF
- TRBJ2-7 - TRBV11-2 TGTGCCAGCAACCGCGGGGCGGGGTACGAGCAGTACTTC CASNRGAGYEQYF
- TRBJ1-3 - TRBV3-1/TRBV3-2 TGTGCCAGCAGCCAAGGGGGTCTAGGGAGGACCACCATATATTTT CASSQGGLGRTTIYF